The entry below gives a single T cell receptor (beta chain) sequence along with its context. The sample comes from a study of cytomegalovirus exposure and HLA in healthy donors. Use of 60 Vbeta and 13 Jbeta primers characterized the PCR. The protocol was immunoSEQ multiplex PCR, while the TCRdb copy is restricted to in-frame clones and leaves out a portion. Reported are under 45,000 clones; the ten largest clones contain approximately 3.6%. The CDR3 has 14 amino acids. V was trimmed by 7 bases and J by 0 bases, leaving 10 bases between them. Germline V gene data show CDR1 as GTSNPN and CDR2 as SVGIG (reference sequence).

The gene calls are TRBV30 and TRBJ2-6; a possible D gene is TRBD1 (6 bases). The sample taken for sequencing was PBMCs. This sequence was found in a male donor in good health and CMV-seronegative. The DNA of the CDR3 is TGTGCCTTCACACAGGGCTCTGGGGCCAACGTCCTGACTTTC. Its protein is CAFTQGSGANVLTF.